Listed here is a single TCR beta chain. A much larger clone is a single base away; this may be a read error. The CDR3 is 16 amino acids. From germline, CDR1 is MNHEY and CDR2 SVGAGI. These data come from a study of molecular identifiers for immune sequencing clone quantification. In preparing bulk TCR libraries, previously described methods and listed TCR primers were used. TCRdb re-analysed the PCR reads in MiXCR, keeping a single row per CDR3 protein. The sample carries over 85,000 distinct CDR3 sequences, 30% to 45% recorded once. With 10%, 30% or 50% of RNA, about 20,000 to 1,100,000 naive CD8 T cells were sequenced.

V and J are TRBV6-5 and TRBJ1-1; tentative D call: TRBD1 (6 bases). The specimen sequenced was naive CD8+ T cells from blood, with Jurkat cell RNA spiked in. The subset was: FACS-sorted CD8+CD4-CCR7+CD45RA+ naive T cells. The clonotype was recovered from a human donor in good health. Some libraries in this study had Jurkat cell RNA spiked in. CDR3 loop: CASRYNRGRMNTEAFF. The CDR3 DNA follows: TGTGCCAGCCGTTACAACCGGGGGCGAATGAACACTGAAGCTTTCTTT.